This TCR beta chain was obtained from a study of cytomegalovirus exposure and HLA in healthy donors. Points from the study as a whole: The HLA-A and HLA-B alleles of most subjects were reportedly predicted accurately from TCR beta sequences.

A multiplex PCR was run with 60 Vbeta primers and 13 Jbeta primers. Sequencing used immunoSEQ multiplex PCR; TCRdb keeps in-frame clones, though not all of them. The table has approximately 200,000 clones, around 80% seen once. Comments on this clone: Its cognate antigen is unknown.

Between the trimmed V and J ends, which lost 0 bases and 10 bases, there was a span of 15 bases. Germline V lookup: CDR1 SGHTA, CDR2 FQGNSA. The CDR3 runs to 14 residues. Though probably carrying unrecorded immune exposures, donors were nominally healthy at sampling. The clonotype comes from a man between 35 and 55 years old in good health and CMV-seronegative. V usage is TRBV7-2 and J usage is TRBJ1-1; TRBD1 might be the D (6 bases). Sample: PBMCs. In nucleotides, the CDR3 is TGTGCCAGCAGCTTAGCGCAGACAGGCGGGGGAGCTTTCTTT. This codes for CASSLAQTGGGAFF.